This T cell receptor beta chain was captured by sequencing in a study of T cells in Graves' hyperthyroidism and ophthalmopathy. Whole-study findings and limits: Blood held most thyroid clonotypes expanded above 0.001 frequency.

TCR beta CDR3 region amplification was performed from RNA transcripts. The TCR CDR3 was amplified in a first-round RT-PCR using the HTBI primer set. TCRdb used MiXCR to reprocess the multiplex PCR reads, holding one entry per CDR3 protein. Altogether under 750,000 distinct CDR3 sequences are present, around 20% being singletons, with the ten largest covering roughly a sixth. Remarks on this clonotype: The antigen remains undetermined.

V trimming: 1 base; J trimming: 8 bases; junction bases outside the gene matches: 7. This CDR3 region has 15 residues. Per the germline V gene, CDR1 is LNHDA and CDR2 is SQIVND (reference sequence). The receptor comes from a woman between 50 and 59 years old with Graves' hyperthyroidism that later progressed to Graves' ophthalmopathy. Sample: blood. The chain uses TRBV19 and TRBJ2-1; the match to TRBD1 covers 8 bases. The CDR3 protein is CASSIGAGGRDEQFF. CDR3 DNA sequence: TGTGCCAGTAGTATAGGGGCAGGGGGCAGGGATGAGCAGTTCTTC.